This T cell receptor beta chain was observed in a study of blood T cell repertoires in COVID-19. Study at large: T cells, B-cell-depleted T cells, or PBMCs provided the cDNA or gDNA that served as material.

Method: immunoSEQ multiplex PCR; TCRdb's copy keeps in-frame clones and lacks some. The sample consists of tens of thousands of clones, approximately 78% of them appearing once. This CDR3 region has 12 residues. Trimming cost V 8 bases and J 1 base, with 8 bases left between them. The germline V gene has CDR1 KGHSH and CDR2 LQKENI. This TCR came from a human donor in a cohort sampled during active COVID-19. Sequencing was done on a sample of peripheral blood. The genes are TRBV18 and TRBJ1-1, with unresolved D. CDR3 sequence: CASRDQNTEAFF. The CDR3, as DNA: TGTGCCAGCCGGGATCAGAACACTGAAGCTTTCTTT.